A single sample is the source of the 14 T cell receptor beta chains below, sequenced in a study of T cells in tuberculosis. Clones were read by immunoSEQ multiplex PCR, and TCRdb kept only the in-frame ones, dropping some. Of 30,000 to 40,000 clones listed, 90% to 95% are singletons. Sequencing input: PBMCs. The origin of the receptors is a donor aged 10-29 years with latent tuberculosis or without tuberculosis infection.

In DNA, the CDR3 is TGTGCCAGCAGGGACCTTGTAGGGGGGAACACTGAAGCTTTCTTT. Its translation is CASRDLVGGNTEAFF. The rearrangement uses TRBV6-4 and TRBJ1-1; D perhaps matches TRBD1 (6 bases). This CDR3 spans 15 amino acids. The ends were cut back, 6 bases at V and 1 base at J, with 15 bases in the middle. CDR1 is MRHNA and CDR2 is SNTAGT in the germline V gene.

The chain combines TRBV19 with TRBJ1-1; TRBD1 matches 7 bases. The CDR3 totals 14 residues. In germline, CDR1 is LNHDA, CDR2 SQIVND (reference sequence). V gave up 2 bases and J gave up 7 bases; unmatched junction bases: 7. CDR3 DNA: TGTGCCAGTAGTATATTAAACAGGGGCGGTGAAGCTTTCTTT. Translated: CASSILNRGGEAFF.

The chain is built from TRBV28 and TRBJ1-2, with no clear D. The germline V gene has CDR1 MDHEN and CDR2 SYDVKM. The CDR3 contains 12 residues. The V and J ends lost 3 bases and 4 bases respectively, with 6 bases between them. CDR3 in DNA: TGTGCCAGCAGTTTGTCTTTCTATGGCTACACCTTC. It translates to CASSLSFYGYTF.

V and J are TRBV9 and TRBJ1-1, with D unclear. Germline CDR1 is SGDLS and CDR2 is YYNGEE. The CDR3 spans 13 residues. V gave up 3 bases and J gave up 0 bases, with 6 bases separating them. CDR3 loop: CASSAAMNTEAFF. As DNA, the CDR3 is TGTGCCAGCAGCGCCGCGATGAACACTGAAGCTTTCTTT.

This chain joins TRBV5-4 and TRBJ2-7; D is perhaps TRBD1 (6 bases). This CDR3 has 14 amino acids. Looked up from germline, CDR1 is SGHNT and CDR2 is YYREEE (reference sequence). The V end lost 6 bases, the J end lost 2 bases, and 15 bases lay between the germline ends. In nucleotides, the CDR3 is TGTGCCAGCACCCAGACAGGCCAGACCTACGAGCAGTACTTC. The encoded protein is CASTQTGQTYEQYF.

The chain has TRBV10-3 and TRBJ2-7; possible D gene TRBD2, 5 bases. The CDR3 extends over 17 amino acids. The V and J ends lost 6 bases and 0 bases respectively, with 21 bases between them. The germline gives CDR1 ENHRY, CDR2 SYGVKD. Here the CDR3 DNA reads TGTGCCATCAGGGAGCCCGGGGAGCGGATTATCTCCTACGAGCAGTACTTC. Translated, it gives CAIREPGERIISYEQYF.

The chain links TRBV10-3 to TRBJ1-2; weak D call: TRBD1 (5 bases). Trimming cost V 10 bases and J 3 bases, with 18 bases left between them. The CDR3 is 14 residues long. Germline CDR1 and CDR2: ENHRY and SYGVKD. The CDR3 sequence is CATWRVSGDYGYTF. In nucleotides, the CDR3 is TGTGCCACCTGGCGGGTATCGGGGGACTATGGCTACACCTTC.

In DNA form, the CDR3 reads TGTGCCAGCATGTCTGTCAGGGGTCTTCTACGCTACACCTTC. Protein: CASMSVRGLLRYTF. The V and J genes are TRBV2 and TRBJ1-2; a possible D gene is TRBD1 (6 bases). The germline V and J ends were trimmed by 7 bases and 9 bases, with 21 bases remaining between them. CDR1 is SNHLY, CDR2 FYNNEI, per germline. The CDR3 spans 14 residues.

This clone has only a few counts. The chain joins TRBV14 to TRBJ2-7; D is uncertain. Germline V gene lookup returns CDR1 SGHDN and CDR2 FVKESK. V was clipped by 4 bases and J by 3 bases, with 7 bases between them. The CDR3 spans 12 residues. The CDR3 nucleotides read TGTGCCAGCAGCCTTGCCAGCTACGAGCAGTACTTC. This codes for CASSLASYEQYF. Drawing the rest from reference TRBV14 and TRBJ2-7, the complete variable domain is EAGVTQFPSHSVIEKGQTVTLRCDPISGHDNLYWYRRVMGKEIKFLLHFVKESKQDESGMPNNRFLAERTGGTYSTLKVQPAELEDSGVYFCASSLASYEQYFGPGTRLTVT.

The DNA for the CDR3 is TGCGCCAGCAGCTGGGGACAGGGGAAGACTGAAGCTTTCTTT. It codes for CASSWGQGKTEAFF. The chain employs TRBV5-1 and TRBJ1-1, with 10 bases matching TRBD1. The CDR3 is made up of 14 amino acids. V trimming: 3 bases; J trimming: 5 bases; junction bases outside the gene matches: 4. The germline CDR1 and CDR2 sequences are SGHRS and YFSETQ. The complete variable domain, with remaining parts taken from reference TRBV5-1 and TRBJ1-1, reads KAGVTQTPRYLIKTRGQQVTLSCSPISGHRSVSWYQQTPGQGLQFLFEYFSETQRNKGNFPGRFSGRQFSNSRSEMNVSTLELGDSALYLCASSWGQGKTEAFFGQGTRLTVV.

This chain joins TRBV9 and TRBJ1-2; D may be TRBD1 (5 bases). The CDR3 totals 14 residues. CDR1 and CDR2 (germline): SGDLS, YYNGEE. Deletions cut 0 bases from V and 10 bases from J, with 16 bases between. In nucleotides, the CDR3 is TGTGCCAGCAGCGTAGTTGGGGGGGATGATCCCTACACCTTC. Translated, it gives CASSVVGGDDPYTF.

The J gene is TRBJ2-3, the V gene TRBV18; 8 positions agree with TRBD2. Trimming at V came to 5 bases and at J to 0 bases, leaving 4 bases not matched to a gene. The CDR3 totals 15 residues. Per germline, CDR1 KGHSH and CDR2 LQKENI. In DNA, the CDR3 is TGTGCCAGCTCAGAGCGGGGGCCGAGCACAGATACGCAGTATTTT. It codes for CASSERGPSTDTQYF.

This clone was counted a single time. The rearrangement joins TRBV5-1 to TRBJ2-2; 9 bases are a match to TRBD1. V gave up 1 base and J gave up 4 bases; unmatched junction bases: 11. This CDR3 region has 18 residues. Looked up from germline, CDR1 is SGHRS and CDR2 is YFSETQ. Here the CDR3 DNA reads TGCGCCAGCAGCTTGTGGGGACCGGGACAGGGAAGCACCGGGGAGCTGTTTTTT. Translating it yields CASSLWGPGQGSTGELFF.

The rearrangement uses TRBV2 and TRBJ2-1, with 11 bases aligning to TRBD2. The CDR3 extends over 17 amino acids. Germline-derived CDR1 and CDR2 are SNHLY and FYNNEI. Trimming cost V 5 bases and J 5 bases; bases outside gene matches: 11. This CDR3 reads CASSRLAGSWGNNEQFF. As DNA, the CDR3 is TGTGCCAGCAGTAGACTAGCGGGGTCCTGGGGTAACAATGAGCAGTTCTTC. The entire variable domain, with the rest obtained from reference TRBV2 and TRBJ2-1, is as follows: EPEVTQTPSHQVTQMGQEVILRCVPISNHLYFYWYRQILGQKVEFLVSFYNNEISEKSEIFDDQFSVERPDGSNFTLKIRSTKLEDSAMYFCASSRLAGSWGNNEQFFGPGTRLTVL.